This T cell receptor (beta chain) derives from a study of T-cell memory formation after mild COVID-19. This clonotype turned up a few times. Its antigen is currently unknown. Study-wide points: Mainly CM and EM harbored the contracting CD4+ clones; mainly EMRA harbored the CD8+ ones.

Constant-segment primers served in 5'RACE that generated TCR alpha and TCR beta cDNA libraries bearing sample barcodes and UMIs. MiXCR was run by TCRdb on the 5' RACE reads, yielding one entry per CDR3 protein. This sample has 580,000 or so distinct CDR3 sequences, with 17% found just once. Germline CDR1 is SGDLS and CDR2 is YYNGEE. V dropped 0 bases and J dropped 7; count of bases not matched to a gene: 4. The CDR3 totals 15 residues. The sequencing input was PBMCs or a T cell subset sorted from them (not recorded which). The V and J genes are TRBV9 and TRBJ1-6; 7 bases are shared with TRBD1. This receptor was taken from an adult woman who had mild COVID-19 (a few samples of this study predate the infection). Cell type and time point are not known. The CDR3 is CASSVGDRPNSPLHF. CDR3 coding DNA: TGTGCCAGCAGCGTAGGGGACAGACCCAATTCACCCCTCCACTTT.